One sample yielded the 18 T cell receptor beta chains listed below, sequenced in a study of cytotoxic CD8 clonotypes in ibrutinib-treated CLL. Sequencing used immunoSEQ multiplex PCR; TCRdb keeps in-frame clones, though not all of them. Of tens of thousands of clones in the sample, 65% were seen once. Material: PBMCs, obtained after 24 months of ibrutinib treatment. All receptors come from a human donor with chronic lymphocytic leukemia.

This chain connects TRBV19 to TRBJ2-7, with D maybe TRBD1 (6 bases). The CDR3 is 13 amino acids. Per germline, CDR1 LNHDA and CDR2 SQIVND (reference sequence). Trimming removed 5 bases from V and 1 base from J, with 9 bases in between. CDR3 protein: CASSDRPSYEQYF. CDR3 sequence (DNA): TGTGCCAGTAGTGACAGGCCTTCCTACGAGCAGTACTTC.

This clone appeared a few times. The genes are TRBV7-2 and TRBJ1-5; a possible D gene is TRBD1 (6 bases). The V gene lost 1 base and the J gene lost 6 bases, with 13 bases spanning the gap. The CDR3 has 15 amino acids. The germline V gene has CDR1 SGHTA and CDR2 FQGNSA. The CDR3 DNA reads TGTGCCAGCAGCTTAGAGGGGGTAACTGGTCAGCCCCAGCATTTT. Its protein is CASSLEGVTGQPQHF.

The rearrangement uses TRBV6-5 and TRBJ2-7; TRBD1 or TRBD2 may be the D gene (5 bases each). There are 15 residues in the CDR3. V shed 6 bases and J shed 4 bases, with 19 bases lying between them. Germline V lookup: CDR1 MNHEY, CDR2 SVGAGI. Here the CDR3 DNA reads TGTGCCAGCAGGGCGACCCCGGGGCTAACTTACGAGCAGTACTTC. Protein: CASRATPGLTYEQYF.

This chain joins TRBV29-1 and TRBJ2-1; 10 nucleotides match TRBD2. Germline V lookup: CDR1 SQVTM, CDR2 ANQGSEA. J gave up 13 bases and V 3 bases, and 12 bases lay outside the gene matches. This CDR3 comprises 14 residues. CDR3 DNA sequence: TGCAGCGTTGAGGTTAGCGGGAGGTGGGGTGAACAGTTCTTC. Its translation is CSVEVSGRWGEQFF.

V and J are TRBV18 and TRBJ1-5; D remains ambiguous. Trimming left V 3 bases short and J 6 bases short, with 9 bases between. The germline CDR1 and CDR2 sequences are KGHSH and LQKENI. This CDR3 has 13 residues. The CDR3 loop is CASSPADSQPQHF. DNA for the CDR3: TGTGCCAGCTCACCTGCAGATTCTCAGCCCCAGCATTTT.

This chain uses TRBV18 with TRBJ1-1; D unresolved. Germline V gives CDR1 KGHSH, CDR2 LQKENI. There are 14 residues in the CDR3. The V and J ends lost 6 bases and 1 base respectively, with 12 bases between them. CDR3 in DNA: TGTGCCAGCTCTCGGAGGGTGGAGAACACTGAAGCTTTCTTT. As protein: CASSRRVENTEAFF.

V is TRBV27 and J is TRBJ2-5, with TRBD1 as a possible D gene (6 bases). The V and J ends lost 4 bases and 9 bases respectively, with 24 bases between them. Germline V gene lookup returns CDR1 MNHEY and CDR2 SMNVEV (reference sequence). The CDR3 is made up of 16 amino acids. In DNA form, the CDR3 reads TGTGCCAGCAGTTCAAACACAGGGTTTGGGATCGGGGCCCAGTACTTC. It codes for CASSSNTGFGIGAQYF.

This chain links TRBV5-1 with TRBJ1-5; no clear D gene. Germline V lookup: CDR1 SGHRS, CDR2 YFSETQ. This CDR3 is 14 amino acids long. V was cut by 2 bases and J by 7 bases, with 13 bases left in between. In DNA, the CDR3 is TGCGCCAGCAGCTTAGCACATGGTGTACAGCCCCAGCATTTT. It codes for CASSLAHGVQPQHF.

The chain carries TRBV2 and TRBJ1-5; D might be TRBD1 (6 bases). The V gene lost 8 bases and the J gene lost 5 bases, with 16 bases spanning the gap. Germline V gene lookup returns CDR1 SNHLY and CDR2 FYNNEI. This CDR3 region has 14 residues. Here the CDR3 DNA reads TGTGCCAGCCAAGTCCGGGACACCCATCAGCCCCAGCATTTT. This codes for CASQVRDTHQPQHF.

This clone was detected only a few times. V and J are TRBV5-1 and TRBJ1-4, with TRBD1 matching over 8 bases. This CDR3 region has 13 residues. Trimming at V came to 5 bases and at J to 7 bases, leaving 4 bases not matched to a gene. In germline, CDR1 is SGHRS, CDR2 YFSETQ. This CDR3 is CASRDREGEKLFF. The CDR3 DNA reads as TGCGCCAGCAGGGACAGGGAGGGTGAAAAACTGTTTTTT.

This sequence joins TRBV6-6 and TRBJ1-5; 8 positions match TRBD1. Trimming took 6 bases from V and 4 from J; bases not matched to a gene: 5. Per germline, CDR1 MNHNY and CDR2 SVGAGI (reference sequence). There are 14 residues in the CDR3. In nucleotides, the CDR3 is TGTGCCAGCAGAAGGACAGGGCAGAATCAGCCCCAGCATTTT. Residues: CASRRTGQNQPQHF.

Notes on this clone: One end of the junction is discordant with germline, which a read error may explain. The V call is TRBV7-7, the J call TRBJ2-5; 10 nucleotides line up with TRBD2. The germline gives CDR1 SSHAT, CDR2 FNYEAQ (reference sequence). CDR3 length equals 16 residues. Here the CDR3 reads CASSLGGAGGEETQYF. The CDR3 nucleotides are TGTGCTAGCAGCTTAGGAGGAGCGGGAGGGGAGGAGACCCAGTACTTC. Looking up the rest from reference TRBV7-7 and TRBJ2-5 gives the full variable domain: GAGVSQSPRYKVTKRGQDVTLRCDPISSHATLYWYQQALGQGPEFLTYFNYEAQPDKSGLPSDRFSAERPEGSISTLTIQRTEQRDSAMYRCASSLGGAGGEETQYFGPGTRLLVL.

This chain links TRBV6-6 with TRBJ2-1, with TRBD2 matching over 7 bases. Trimming removed 8 bases from V and 0 bases from J; junction bases left unmatched: 1. CDR3 length equals 13 residues. Germline CDR1 reads MNHNY; CDR2 reads SVGAGI (reference sequence). CDR3 nucleotides: TGTGCCAGCGGACTAGTCTCCTACAATGAGCAGTTCTTC. The encoded protein is CASGLVSYNEQFF.

Only a few counts were recorded for this clone. The rearrangement joins TRBV5-4 to TRBJ2-5, with 7 bases lining up with TRBD2. This CDR3 spans 15 amino acids. J was trimmed by 4 bases and V by 0 bases; bases with no gene match: 6. Germline-derived CDR1 and CDR2 are SGHNT and YYREEE (reference sequence). CDR3 sequence: CASSLEWREPETQYF. The CDR3 DNA sequence: TGTGCCAGCAGCTTGGAGTGGCGGGAGCCAGAGACCCAGTACTTC.

This clone has just a few counts. The genes are TRBV7-9 and TRBJ1-1; D gene uncertain. The CDR3 length is 14 residues. Between the trimmed V and J ends, which lost 0 bases and 3 bases, there was a span of 8 bases. Germline CDR1 is SEHNR and CDR2 is FQNEAQ (reference sequence). For the CDR3, the DNA is TGTGCCAGCAGCTTAGCAGAGTTCGACACTGAAGCTTTCTTT. It yields the protein CASSLAEFDTEAFF.

In DNA form, the CDR3 reads TGCAGCGCCCCGGGGGGACAACATACGCAGTATTTT. Protein: CSAPGGQHTQYF. This chain uses TRBV29-1 with TRBJ2-3; D perhaps matches TRBD2 (7 bases). V was shortened by 7 bases and J by 7 bases, with 15 bases between the two germline ends. Germline V lookup: CDR1 SQVTM, CDR2 ANQGSEA. This CDR3 spans 12 amino acids.

Ten or more counts support this clone. The chain links TRBV11-2 to TRBJ1-1; D ambiguous. The CDR3 sequence is 11 residues long. V gave up 5 bases and J gave up 11 bases, with 12 bases separating them. The V gene's germline CDR1 is SGHAT and CDR2 FQNNGV. CDR3 in amino acids: CASSAGSTAFF. The DNA for the CDR3 is TGTGCCAGCAGCGCGGGGAGTACGGCTTTCTTT.

This chain uses TRBV28 with TRBJ2-1, with 9 bases aligning to TRBD2. The junction had 12 bases not matched to a gene; V was cut back by 8 bases and J by 10 bases. Per the germline V gene, CDR1 is MDHEN and CDR2 is SYDVKM. The length of the CDR3 is 14 residues. CDR3 protein: CASGRPGLAWEQFF. CDR3 nucleotide sequence: TGTGCCAGCGGACGACCGGGACTAGCTTGGGAGCAGTTCTTC.